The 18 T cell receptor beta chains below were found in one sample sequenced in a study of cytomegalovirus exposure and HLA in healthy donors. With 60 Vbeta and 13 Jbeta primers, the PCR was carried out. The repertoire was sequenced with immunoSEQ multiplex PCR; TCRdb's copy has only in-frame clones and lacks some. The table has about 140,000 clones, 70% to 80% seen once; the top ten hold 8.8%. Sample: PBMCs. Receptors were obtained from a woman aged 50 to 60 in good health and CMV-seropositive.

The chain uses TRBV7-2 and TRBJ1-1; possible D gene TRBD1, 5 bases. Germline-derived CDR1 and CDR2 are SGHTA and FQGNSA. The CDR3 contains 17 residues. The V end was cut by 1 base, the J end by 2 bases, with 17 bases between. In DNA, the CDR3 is TGTGCCAGCAGCTTAGGGGAGGGCCCGGGACTCAACACTGAAGCTTTCTTT. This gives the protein CASSLGEGPGLNTEAFF.

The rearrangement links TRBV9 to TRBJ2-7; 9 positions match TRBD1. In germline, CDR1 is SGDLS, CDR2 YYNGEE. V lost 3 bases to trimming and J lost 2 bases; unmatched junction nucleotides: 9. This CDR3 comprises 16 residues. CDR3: CASSEAGQGFPYEQYF. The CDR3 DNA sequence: TGTGCCAGCAGCGAGGCGGGACAGGGTTTTCCCTACGAGCAGTACTTC.

As DNA, the CDR3 is TGTGCCAGCAGTGCCGGGACAGGGGGATCAGATACGCAGTATTTT. This translates into CASSAGTGGSDTQYF. This chain uses TRBV25-1 with TRBJ2-3; 11 positions agree with TRBD1. This CDR3 contains 15 residues. Germline V gives CDR1 MGHDK, CDR2 SYGVNS. V shed 4 bases, J shed 4 bases, and the junction held 4 bases outside the gene matches.

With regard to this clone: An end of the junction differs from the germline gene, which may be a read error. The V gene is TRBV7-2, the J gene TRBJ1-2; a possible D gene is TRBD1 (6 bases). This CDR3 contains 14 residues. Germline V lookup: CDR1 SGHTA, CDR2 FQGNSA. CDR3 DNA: TGTGCCAGCAGCCTAGCCGGGGACATGTATGGCTACACCTTC. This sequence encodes CASSLAGDMYGYTF.

Here the CDR3 DNA reads TGTGCCAGCTCACCCGGGGATGCGGCTGAAGCTTTCTTT. This sequence encodes CASSPGDAAEAFF. The chain carries TRBV18 and TRBJ1-1, with D unresolved. Germline CDR1 KGHSH, CDR2 LQKENI. Trimming took 3 bases from V and 6 from J, leaving 11 bases between them. The CDR3 is 13 residues long. Based on the CDR3 plus reference TRBV18 and TRBJ1-1, the full variable domain is NAGVMQNPRHLVRRRGQEARLRCSPMKGHSHVYWYRQLPEEGLKFMVYLQKENIIDESGMPKERFSAEFPKEGPSILRIQQVVRGDSAAYFCASSPGDAAEAFFGQGTRLTVV.

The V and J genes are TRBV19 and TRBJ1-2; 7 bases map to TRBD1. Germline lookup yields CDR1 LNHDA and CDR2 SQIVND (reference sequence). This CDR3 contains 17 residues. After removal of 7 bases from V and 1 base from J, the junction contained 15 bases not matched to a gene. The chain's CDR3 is CASKSHQQGGRNYGYTF. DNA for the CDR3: TGTGCCAGTAAAAGCCATCAGCAGGGGGGACGTAACTATGGCTACACCTTC.

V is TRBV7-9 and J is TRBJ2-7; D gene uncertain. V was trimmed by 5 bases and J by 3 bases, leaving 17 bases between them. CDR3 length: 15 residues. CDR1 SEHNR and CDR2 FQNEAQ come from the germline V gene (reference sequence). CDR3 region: CASSRSDRDFYEQYF. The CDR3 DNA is TGTGCCAGCAGCCGGAGTGATAGAGACTTCTACGAGCAGTACTTC.

CDR3 sequence (DNA): TGTGCCAGCAGCTTACTAGGGGAACTCGACGAGCAGTACTTC. Translated: CASSLLGELDEQYF. The chain employs TRBV7-8 and TRBJ2-7; D may be TRBD1 (5 bases). Germline CDR1 SGHVS, CDR2 FQNEAQ. V lost 2 bases and J 5 bases, leaving 13 bases between the germline ends. The CDR3 length is 14 residues.

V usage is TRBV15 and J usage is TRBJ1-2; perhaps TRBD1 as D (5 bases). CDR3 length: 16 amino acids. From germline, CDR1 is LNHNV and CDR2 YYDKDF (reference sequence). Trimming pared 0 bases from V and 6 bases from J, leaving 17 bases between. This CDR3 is CATSRDRQTGANGYTF. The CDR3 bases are TGTGCCACCAGCAGAGATCGTCAAACAGGTGCAAATGGCTACACCTTC.

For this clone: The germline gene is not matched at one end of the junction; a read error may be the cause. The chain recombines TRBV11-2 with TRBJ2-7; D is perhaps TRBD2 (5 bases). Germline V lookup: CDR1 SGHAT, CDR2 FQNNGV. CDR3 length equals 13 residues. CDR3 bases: TGTGTCAGCAGCTTCGGCGGACTTTACGAGCAGTACTTC. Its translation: CVSSFGGLYEQYF. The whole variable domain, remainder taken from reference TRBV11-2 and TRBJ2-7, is EAGVAQSPRYKIIEKRQSVAFWCNPISGHATLYWYQQILGQGPKLLIQFQNNGVVDDSQLPKDRFSAERLKGVDSTLKIQPAKLEDSAVYLCVSSFGGLYEQYFGPGTRLTVT.

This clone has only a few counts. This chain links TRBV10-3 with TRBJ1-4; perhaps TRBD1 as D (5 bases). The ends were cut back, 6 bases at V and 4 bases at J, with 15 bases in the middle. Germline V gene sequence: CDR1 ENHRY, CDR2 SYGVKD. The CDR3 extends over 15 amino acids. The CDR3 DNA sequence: TGTGCCATCAGCGATTCGGGACTGAGTAATGAAAAACTGTTTTTT. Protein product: CAISDSGLSNEKLFF.

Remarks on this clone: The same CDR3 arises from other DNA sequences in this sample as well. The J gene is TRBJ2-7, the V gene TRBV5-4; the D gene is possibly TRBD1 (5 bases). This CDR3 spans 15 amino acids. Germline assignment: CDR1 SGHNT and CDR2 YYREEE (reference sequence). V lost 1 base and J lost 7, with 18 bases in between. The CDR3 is CASSLPGQGAREQYF. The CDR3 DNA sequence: TGTGCCAGCAGCTTGCCCGGACAAGGGGCGCGTGAGCAGTACTTC.

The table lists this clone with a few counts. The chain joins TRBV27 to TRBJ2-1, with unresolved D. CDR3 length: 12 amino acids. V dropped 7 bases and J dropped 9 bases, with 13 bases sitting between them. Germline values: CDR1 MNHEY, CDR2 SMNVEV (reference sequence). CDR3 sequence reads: CASTRDMGEQFF. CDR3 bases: TGTGCCAGCACCCGAGACATGGGTGAGCAGTTCTTC.

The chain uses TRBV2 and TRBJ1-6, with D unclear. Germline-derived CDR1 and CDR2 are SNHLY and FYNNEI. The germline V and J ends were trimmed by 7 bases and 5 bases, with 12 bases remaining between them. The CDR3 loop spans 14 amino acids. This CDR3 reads CASIWGGNNSPLHF. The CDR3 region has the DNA TGTGCCAGCATTTGGGGAGGGAATAATTCACCCCTCCACTTT. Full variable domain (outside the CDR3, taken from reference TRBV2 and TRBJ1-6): EPEVTQTPSHQVTQMGQEVILRCVPISNHLYFYWYRQILGQKVEFLVSFYNNEISEKSEIFDDQFSVERPDGSNFTLKIRSTKLEDSAMYFCASIWGGNNSPLHFGNGTRLTVT.

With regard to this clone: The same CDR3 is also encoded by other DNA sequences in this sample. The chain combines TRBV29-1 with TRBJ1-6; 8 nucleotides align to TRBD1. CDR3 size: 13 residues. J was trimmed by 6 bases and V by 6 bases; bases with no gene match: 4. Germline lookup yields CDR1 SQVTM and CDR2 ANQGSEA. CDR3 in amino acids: CSVGQGGNSPLHF. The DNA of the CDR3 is TGCAGCGTCGGACAGGGAGGTAATTCACCCCTCCACTTT.

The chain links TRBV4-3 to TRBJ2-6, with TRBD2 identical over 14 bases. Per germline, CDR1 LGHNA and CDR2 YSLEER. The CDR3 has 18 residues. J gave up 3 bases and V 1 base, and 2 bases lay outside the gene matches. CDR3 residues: CASSQGGLAGGGANVLTF. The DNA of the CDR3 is TGCGCCAGCAGCCAAGGCGGACTAGCGGGGGGTGGGGCCAACGTCCTGACTTTC.

CDR3 in DNA: TGTGCCAGTAGTGGCTGGGTGGAGGGTCAGCCCCAGCATTTT. Its protein product is CASSGWVEGQPQHF. This chain links TRBV19 with TRBJ1-5; D is uncertain. The V gene lost 5 bases and the J gene lost 6 bases, with 14 bases spanning the gap. Germline V gene data show CDR1 as LNHDA and CDR2 as SQIVND (reference sequence). The CDR3 consists of 14 residues.

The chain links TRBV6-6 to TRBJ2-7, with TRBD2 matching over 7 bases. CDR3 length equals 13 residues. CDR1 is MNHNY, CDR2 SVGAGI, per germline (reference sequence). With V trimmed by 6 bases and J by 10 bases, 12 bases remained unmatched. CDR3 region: CASRLPSGGVQYF. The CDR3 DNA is TGTGCCAGCAGGTTACCCTCGGGGGGTGTTCAGTACTTC.